This TCR beta chain stems from a study of T cells in Graves' hyperthyroidism and ophthalmopathy. Amplification of TCR beta CDR3 regions was performed using RNA transcripts as template. Carried out on the TCR CDR3, a first-round RT-PCR used the HTBI primer set. TCRdb re-derived calls from the multiplex PCR reads in MiXCR, one entry per CDR3 protein. This sample yields over 250,000 distinct CDR3 sequences, of which about 25% are seen a single time; over 25% belongs to the top ten. The TCR sequence derives from a man aged 35 to 55 with Graves' hyperthyroidism that later progressed to Graves' ophthalmopathy. The specimen sequenced was blood.

The CDR3 DNA reads TGTGCCAGCAGTTACCGACTGGGAAAATACGAGCAGTACTTC. Translation gives CASSYRLGKYEQYF. The chain has TRBV28 and TRBJ2-7; D gene uncertain. V lost 4 bases, J lost 4 bases, and 14 bases lay in between. This CDR3 spans 14 amino acids. In germline, CDR1 is MDHEN, CDR2 SYDVKM.